This T cell receptor beta chain was sequenced during a study of radiation and T cells in renal cell carcinoma. V shed 1 base, J shed 1 base, and the junction held 8 bases outside the gene matches. CDR3 size: 17 residues. Per germline, CDR1 LGHNA and CDR2 YNFKEQ. Specified time point: blood 2 weeks post-SBRT. Treatment described: 15 Gy SBRT to primary tumor, nephrectomy 4 weeks later. Study-wide points: From baseline, blood top tumor clonotypes peaked at 2 weeks post-radiation.

This clone was seen just once. Antigen specificity is unknown. Method: immunoSEQ multiplex PCR; TCRdb's copy keeps in-frame clones and lacks some. The profile shows around 76,000 clones, over 80% of them singletons. The source was blood, collected from a patient whose treatment included radiotherapy and nephrectomy. The receptor was isolated from a man between 60 and 75 years old with renal cell carcinoma. The gene calls are TRBV4-2 and TRBJ2-3; 7 nucleotides align to TRBD2. The CDR3 DNA reads as TGTGCCAGCAGCCAAGGCGTAGCGGGCGAAGGCACAGATACGCAGTATTTT. This encodes CASSQGVAGEGTDTQYF.